The text below deals with one T cell receptor (beta chain). Its antigen is not known. Sequencing was performed with immunoSEQ multiplex PCR; in TCRdb, only in-frame clones are kept and a portion is missing. Of approximately 270,000 clones in the sample, around 87% are singletons; the top ten hold 0.37%. This sample stems from a study of cytomegalovirus exposure and HLA in healthy donors. Overall study results and limits: The classifier reportedly diagnosed cytomegalovirus status with high sensitivity and specificity. The study designated 150 to 200 TCR beta chains cytomegalovirus-associated.

The germline V gene encodes CDR1 SEHNR and CDR2 FQNEAQ (reference sequence). The CDR3 is 13 residues long. Trimming pared 6 bases from V and 6 bases from J, leaving 14 bases between. Sequencing was carried out using PBMCs. The clonotype was recovered from a woman aged 18-29 years in good health and CMV-seronegative. The rearrangement links TRBV7-9 to TRBJ1-1; D is undetermined. The CDR3 reads CASSPTREAEAFF. CDR3 nucleotides: TGTGCCAGCAGTCCCACCCGGGAAGCTGAAGCTTTCTTT.